Below, 8 T cell receptor beta chains from the same sample are listed, as sequenced in a study of CD8 T cells in Susac syndrome. cDNA came from around 0.5 to 1 ug RNA primed by random hexamers. Via MiXCR, TCRdb re-called the immunoSEQ multiplex PCR reads, giving one row per CDR3 protein. The table shows about 69,000 distinct CDR3 sequences, with 95% occurring only once. The source material was CD8+ T cells from PBMCs. These receptors all stem from a human donor in good health.

The rearrangement joins TRBV9 to TRBJ2-7; 9 nucleotides line up with TRBD1. In germline, CDR1 is SGDLS, CDR2 YYNGEE. The CDR3 is 15 residues long. V lost 0 bases to trimming and J lost 3 bases; unmatched junction nucleotides: 4. The CDR3 loop is CASSVAATGGYEQYF. The CDR3 nucleotides are TGTGCCAGCAGCGTAGCGGCGACAGGGGGCTACGAGCAGTACTTC. Combining the CDR3 with reference TRBV9 and TRBJ2-7 gives the whole variable domain DSGVTQTPKHLITATGQRVTLRCSPRSGDLSVYWYQQSLDQGLQFLIQYYNGEERAKGNILERFSAQQFPDLHSELNLSSLELGDSALYFCASSVAATGGYEQYFGPGTRLTVT.

V gene TRBV25-1 combines with J gene TRBJ2-3, with TRBD2 identical over 8 bases. The CDR3 covers 15 residues. Germline V lookup: CDR1 MGHDK, CDR2 SYGVNS. The ends lost 4 bases at V and 6 bases at J; junction bases unmatched: 9. The CDR3 DNA reads TGTGCCAGCAGTGGGCGGGGGGTCCCCTCGGATACGCAGTATTTT. Encoded protein: CASSGRGVPSDTQYF.

Here the CDR3 reads CSVHSRGERYNEQFF. In nucleotides, the CDR3 is TGCAGCGTTCACAGTAGGGGGGAGCGTTACAATGAGCAGTTCTTC. V and J are TRBV29-1 and TRBJ2-1; TRBD1 or TRBD2 may be the D gene (6 bases each). Trimming cost V 5 bases and J 4 bases, with 18 bases left between them. The CDR3 totals 15 residues. Per the germline V gene, CDR1 is SQVTM and CDR2 is ANQGSEA.

The J gene is TRBJ2-1, the V gene TRBV7-9; D uncertain. CDR3 length: 12 residues. Germline CDR1 is SEHNR and CDR2 is FQNEAQ (reference sequence). Deletions cut 5 bases from V and 7 bases from J, with 9 bases between. The CDR3, as DNA: TGTGCCAGCAGCCCCCTTAGGAATGAGCAGTTCTTC. Translation gives CASSPLRNEQFF.

The chain recombines TRBV7-9 with TRBJ2-3; D may correspond to TRBD1 or TRBD2 (6 bases each). Per germline, CDR1 SEHNR and CDR2 FQNEAQ (reference sequence). CDR3 length: 15 residues. V lost 5 bases to trimming and J lost 4 bases, with 16 bases between them. DNA for the CDR3: TGTGCCAGCAGCAATCCGGGGGCGGGTTCAGATACGCAGTATTTT. This encodes CASSNPGAGSDTQYF.

This chain uses TRBV29-1 with TRBJ2-7; the match to TRBD2 covers 7 bases. The CDR3 extends over 15 amino acids. Germline CDR1 is SQVTM and CDR2 is ANQGSEA. V gave up 0 bases and J gave up 2 bases; unmatched junction bases: 7. The CDR3: CSVEDPLAETYEQYF. The DNA for the CDR3 is TGCAGCGTTGAAGATCCCCTAGCGGAGACCTACGAGCAGTACTTC.

This clonotype has just one count. The chain uses TRBV6-5 and TRBJ1-4; TRBD1 matches 7 bases. Germline lookup yields CDR1 MNHEY and CDR2 SVGAGI. Trimming removed 6 bases from V and 6 bases from J; junction bases left unmatched: 7. There are 14 residues in the CDR3. DNA of the CDR3: TGTGCCAGCAGAACGACAGGGTTTGATGAAAAACTGTTTTTT. Translated: CASRTTGFDEKLFF.

V gene TRBV5-1 combines with J gene TRBJ2-2; D is ambiguous. V lost 0 bases and J 0 bases, leaving 6 bases between the germline ends. The V gene's germline CDR1 is SGHRS and CDR2 YFSETQ. This CDR3 contains 15 residues. CDR3 in DNA: TGCGCCAGCAGCTTGGCAACAGCGAACACCGGGGAGCTGTTTTTT. This codes for CASSLATANTGELFF.